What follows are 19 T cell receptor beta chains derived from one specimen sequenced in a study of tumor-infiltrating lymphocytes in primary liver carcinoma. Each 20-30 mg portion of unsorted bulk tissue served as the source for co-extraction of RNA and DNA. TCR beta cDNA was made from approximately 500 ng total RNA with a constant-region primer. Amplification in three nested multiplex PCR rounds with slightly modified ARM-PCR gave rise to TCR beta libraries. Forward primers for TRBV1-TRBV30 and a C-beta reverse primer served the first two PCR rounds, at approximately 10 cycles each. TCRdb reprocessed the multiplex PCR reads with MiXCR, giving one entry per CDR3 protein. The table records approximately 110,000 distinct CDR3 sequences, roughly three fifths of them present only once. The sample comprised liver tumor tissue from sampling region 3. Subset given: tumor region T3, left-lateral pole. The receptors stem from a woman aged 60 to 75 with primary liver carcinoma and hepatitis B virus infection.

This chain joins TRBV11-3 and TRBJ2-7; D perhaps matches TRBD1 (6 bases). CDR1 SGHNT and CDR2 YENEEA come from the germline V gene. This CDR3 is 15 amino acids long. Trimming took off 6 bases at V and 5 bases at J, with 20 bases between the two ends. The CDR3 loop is CASRSGWQGCNEQYF. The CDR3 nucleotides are TGTGCCAGCAGGTCGGGCTGGCAGGGGTGCAACGAGCAGTACTTC.

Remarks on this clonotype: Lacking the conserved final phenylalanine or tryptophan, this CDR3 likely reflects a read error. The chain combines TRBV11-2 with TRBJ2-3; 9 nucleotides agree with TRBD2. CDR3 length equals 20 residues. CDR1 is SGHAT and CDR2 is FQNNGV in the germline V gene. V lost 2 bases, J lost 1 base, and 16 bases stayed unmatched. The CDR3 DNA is TGTGCCAGCAGCTTAAGGGACCTAGCGGGACTGAGAGTCCGCACAGATACGCAGTATCTT. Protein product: CASSLRDLAGLRVRTDTQYL.

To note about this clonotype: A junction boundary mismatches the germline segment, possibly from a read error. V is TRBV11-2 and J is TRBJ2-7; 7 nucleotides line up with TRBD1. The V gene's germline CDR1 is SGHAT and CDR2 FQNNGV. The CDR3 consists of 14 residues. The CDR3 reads CTSSWTGQPYEQHF. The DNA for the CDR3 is TGTACCAGCAGCTGGACGGGACAGCCATACGAGCAGCACTTC.

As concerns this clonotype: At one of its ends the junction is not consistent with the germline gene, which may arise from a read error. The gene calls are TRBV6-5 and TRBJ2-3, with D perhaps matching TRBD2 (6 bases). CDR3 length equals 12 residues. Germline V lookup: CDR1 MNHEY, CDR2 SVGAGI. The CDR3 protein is CTSSPQGGTQYF. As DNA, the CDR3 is TGTACCAGCAGTCCCCAGGGAGGTACGCAGTATTTT.

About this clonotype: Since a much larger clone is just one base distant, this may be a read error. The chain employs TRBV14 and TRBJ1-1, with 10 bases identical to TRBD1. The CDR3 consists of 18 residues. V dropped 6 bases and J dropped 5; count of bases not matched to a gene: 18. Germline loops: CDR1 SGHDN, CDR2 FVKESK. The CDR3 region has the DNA TGTGCCAGCAGACCGAACCCGGGACAGGGGAGGAGGGGTACTGAAGCTTTCTTT. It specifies CASRPNPGQGRRGTEAFF.

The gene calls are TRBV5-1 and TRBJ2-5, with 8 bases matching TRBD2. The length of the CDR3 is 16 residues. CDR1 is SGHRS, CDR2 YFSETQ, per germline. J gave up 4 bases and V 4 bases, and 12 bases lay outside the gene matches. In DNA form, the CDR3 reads TGCGCCAGCAGCCGGGAGGGGAGAGGGGCACTAGAGACCCAGTACTTC. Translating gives CASSREGRGALETQYF.

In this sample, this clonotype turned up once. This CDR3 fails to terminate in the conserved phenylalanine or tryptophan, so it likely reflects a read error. The CDR3 DNA reads TGTGCCAGCAGCTTCAGGATCTTGGGGGGAACCCAGTATCTT. Protein: CASSFRILGGTQYL. The genes are TRBV11-2 and TRBJ2-3; D is possibly TRBD2 (6 bases). V lost 3 bases and J lost 12, with 19 bases in between. There are 14 residues in the CDR3. Looked up from germline, CDR1 is SGHAT and CDR2 is FQNNGV.

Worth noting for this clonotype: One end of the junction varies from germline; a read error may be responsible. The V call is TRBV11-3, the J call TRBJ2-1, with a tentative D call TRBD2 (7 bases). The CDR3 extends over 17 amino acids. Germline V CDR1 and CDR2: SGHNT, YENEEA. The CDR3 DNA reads TGTGCCAACAGCTCCCGGGGGGCGCGGACCACGGCCAGTGAGCAGTTCTTC. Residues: CANSSRGARTTASEQFF.

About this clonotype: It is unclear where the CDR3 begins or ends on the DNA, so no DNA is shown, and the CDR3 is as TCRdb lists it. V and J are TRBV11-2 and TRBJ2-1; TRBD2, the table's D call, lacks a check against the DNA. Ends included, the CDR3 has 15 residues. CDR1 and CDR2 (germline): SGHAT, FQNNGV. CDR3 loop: CASSWASGSNNVQLF.

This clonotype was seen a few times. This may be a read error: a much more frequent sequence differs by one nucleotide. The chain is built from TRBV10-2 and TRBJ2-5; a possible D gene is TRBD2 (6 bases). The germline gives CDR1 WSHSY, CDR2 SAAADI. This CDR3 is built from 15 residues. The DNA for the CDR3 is TGCGCCAGCAGTGGGAGGGAGAACCTACAAGAGATCCAGTACTTC. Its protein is CASSGRENLQEIQYF.

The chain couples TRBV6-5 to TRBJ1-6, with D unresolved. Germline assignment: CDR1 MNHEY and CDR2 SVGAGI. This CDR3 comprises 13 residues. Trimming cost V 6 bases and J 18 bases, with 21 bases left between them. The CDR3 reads CASSIGWNSRPHF. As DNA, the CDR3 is TGTGCCAGCAGCATAGGGTGGAATTCACGCCCCCACTTT.

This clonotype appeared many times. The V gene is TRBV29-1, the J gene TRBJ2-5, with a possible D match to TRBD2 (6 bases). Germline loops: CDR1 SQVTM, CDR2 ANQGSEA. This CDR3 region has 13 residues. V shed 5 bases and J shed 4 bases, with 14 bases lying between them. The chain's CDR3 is CSVSGGIAETQYF. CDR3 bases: TGCAGCGTTTCTGGGGGGATCGCAGAGACCCAGTACTTC. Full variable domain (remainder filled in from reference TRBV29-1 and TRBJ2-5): SAVISQKPSRDICQRGTSLTIQCQVDSQVTMMFWYRQQPGQSLTLIATANQGSEATYESGFVIDKFPISRPNLTFSTLTVSNMSPEDSSIYLCSVSGGIAETQYFGPGTRLLVL.

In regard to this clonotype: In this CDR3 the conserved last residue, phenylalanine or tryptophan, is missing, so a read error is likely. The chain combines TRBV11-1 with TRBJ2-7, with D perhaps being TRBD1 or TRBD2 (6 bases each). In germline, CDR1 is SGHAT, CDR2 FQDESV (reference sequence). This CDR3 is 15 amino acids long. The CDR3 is CPSIPRTAGLREQYL. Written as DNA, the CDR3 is TGTCCCAGCATCCCTCGGACAGCAGGACTACGCGAGCAGTACTTA.

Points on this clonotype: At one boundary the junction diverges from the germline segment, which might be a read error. The CDR3 sequence: CTSSLHRVYEQHF. CDR3 in DNA: TGTACCAGCAGCTTGCACAGGGTCTACGAGCAGCACTTC. The chain combines TRBV11-2 with TRBJ2-7; perhaps TRBD1 as D (6 bases). The CDR3 has 13 amino acids. Germline CDR1 reads SGHAT; CDR2 reads FQNNGV.

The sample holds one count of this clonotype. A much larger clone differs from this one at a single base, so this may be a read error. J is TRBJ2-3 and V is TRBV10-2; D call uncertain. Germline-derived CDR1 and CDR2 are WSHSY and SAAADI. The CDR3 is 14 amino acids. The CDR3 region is CASSEGVAADTQCF. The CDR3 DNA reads TGCGCCAGCAGTGAGGGGGTAGCCGCAGATACGCAGTGTTTT.

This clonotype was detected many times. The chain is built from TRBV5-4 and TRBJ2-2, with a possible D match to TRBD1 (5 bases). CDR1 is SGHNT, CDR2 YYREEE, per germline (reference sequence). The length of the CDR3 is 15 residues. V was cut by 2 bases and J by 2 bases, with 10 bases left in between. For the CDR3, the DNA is TGTGCCAGCAGCTTTAAGGGGCTAAACACCGGGGAGCTGTTTTTT. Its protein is CASSFKGLNTGELFF.

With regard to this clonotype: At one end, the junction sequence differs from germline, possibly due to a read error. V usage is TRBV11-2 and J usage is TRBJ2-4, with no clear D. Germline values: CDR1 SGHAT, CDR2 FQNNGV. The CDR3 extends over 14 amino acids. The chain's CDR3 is CASSSRPGADIHYF. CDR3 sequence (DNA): TGTGCCAGCAGCTCCCGACCTGGAGCAGACATTCATTACTTC.

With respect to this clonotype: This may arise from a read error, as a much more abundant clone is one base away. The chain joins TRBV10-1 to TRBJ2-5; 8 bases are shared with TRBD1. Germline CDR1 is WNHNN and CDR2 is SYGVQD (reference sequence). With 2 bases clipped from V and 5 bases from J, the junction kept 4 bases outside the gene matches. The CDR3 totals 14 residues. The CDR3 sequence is CASSEQGAVETQYF. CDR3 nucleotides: TGCGCCAGCAGTGAGCAGGGGGCAGTGGAGACCCAGTACTTC.

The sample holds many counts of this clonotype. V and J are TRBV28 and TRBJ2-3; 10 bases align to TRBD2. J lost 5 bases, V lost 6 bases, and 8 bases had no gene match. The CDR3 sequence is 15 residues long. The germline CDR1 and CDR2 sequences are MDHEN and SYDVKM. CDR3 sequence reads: CASRKAGGAIDTQYF. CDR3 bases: TGTGCCAGCAGAAAAGCGGGAGGGGCGATAGATACGCAGTATTTT.